This TCR beta chain was observed in a study of T cells after yellow fever vaccination. Study conclusions and caveats: Re-detected after boosting: most primary clones, about 96% of CD4 and 88% of CD8.

The TCR cDNA carried a universal primer site and UMIs from 5'RACE template switching. From the 5' RACE reads, TCRdb called clonotypes with MiXCR, one entry per CDR3 protein. The data hold approximately 120,000 distinct CDR3 sequences, with around 7.7% observed a single time. Germline V gene data show CDR1 as MDHEN and CDR2 as SYDVKM. The J segment lost 1 base and the V segment lost 10 bases, leaving 5 bases of the junction unmatched. The CDR3 has 13 residues. This clonotype has ten or more counts. The antigen is unknown. The source was CD4+ T cells sorted from PBMCs, collected roughly 10 days after the first yellow fever vaccination. The V and J genes are TRBV28 and TRBJ2-3; 7 positions agree with TRBD2. The source is a man between 18 and 35 years old who received the YFV17D yellow fever vaccine. The CDR3 is CAIRGDGTDTQYF. CDR3 nucleotide sequence: TGTGCCATCCGGGGGGACGGCACAGATACGCAGTATTTT.